This TCR beta chain stems from a study of T-cell reconstitution after alpha-beta-depleted transplantation in children. General observations from the study: Where alpha-beta T cells came from about two months after transplant was reportedly several hundred expanded graft clones. At the one-year point after transplant, T-cell counts and TCRbeta diversity were found to come mostly from T cells that had been newly produced.

This sample's TCRbeta library carried unique molecular identifier barcodes. TCRdb reprocessed the PCR reads with MiXCR, giving one entry per CDR3 protein. The repertoire has a few hundred thousand distinct CDR3 sequences, 10% to 15% of them found once; the top ten carry approximately 2.1%. Comment on this clonotype: The target antigen is unknown.

The sequence derives from a male patient under 18 who had a stem cell transplant for acute myeloid leukemia, so the T cells may come from the graft donor. Material: PBMCs, mostly from graft donor cells, obtained 360 days after TCRalphabeta/CD19-depleted stem cell transplant.

The CDR3 DNA is TGTGCCAGCAGTCTCTTGGACCAATATTCCTACGAGCAGTACTTC. Translated, it gives CASSLLDQYSYEQYF. The J gene is TRBJ2-7, the V gene TRBV6-1; D remains unclear. This CDR3 is built from 15 residues. The V and J ends lost 5 bases and 1 base respectively, with 15 bases between them. Germline CDR1 reads MNHNS; CDR2 reads SASEGT.